The 21 T cell receptor beta chains reported below all come from one sample, sequenced in a study of shared clonotypes between healthy human individuals. The data were produced by immunoSEQ multiplex PCR, yet TCRdb's version contains in-frame clones alone and is incomplete. The table records 2 million to 2.5 million clones, over 85% of them present only once. The sample was naive CD4+ T cells from PBMCs. Regarding subset: CD45RA+ positively selected. The receptors shown here come from a man aged 18 to 35 in good health. Some clones in this sample may be carry-over from other donors' samples.

The chain carries TRBV5-1 and TRBJ2-3; D unclear. This CDR3 region has 15 residues. The germline gives CDR1 SGHRS, CDR2 YFSETQ. Between the trimmed V and J ends, which lost 0 bases and 1 base, there was a span of 9 bases. The CDR3 coding sequence is TGCGCCAGCAGCTTGGCGGCACGGCGCACAGATACGCAGTATTTT. Amino acids: CASSLAARRTDTQYF.

V and J are TRBV29-1 and TRBJ2-1, with a tentative D call TRBD2 (6 bases). Germline lookup yields CDR1 SQVTM and CDR2 ANQGSEA. CDR3 length equals 11 residues. Trimming took off 6 bases at V and 15 bases at J, with 18 bases between the two ends. The CDR3 here is CSVGSSGGLFF. The CDR3 nucleotides read TGCAGCGTCGGGAGTAGCGGAGGCCTGTTCTTC.

The J gene is TRBJ1-5, the V gene TRBV19; 11 bases line up with TRBD1. There are 17 residues in the CDR3. The junction had 9 bases not matched to a gene; V was cut back by 4 bases and J by 4 bases. Germline V gene lookup returns CDR1 LNHDA and CDR2 SQIVND (reference sequence). The CDR3 here is CASSRGQGVSGNQPQHF. The DNA for the CDR3 is TGTGCCAGTAGTAGGGGACAGGGGGTATCGGGTAATCAGCCCCAGCATTTT.

Turning to this clone: Other DNA sequences from this sample encode an identical CDR3 as well. V is TRBV6-1 and J is TRBJ1-2, with D possibly TRBD1 on 6 matching bases. The CDR3 covers 14 residues. Germline V CDR1 and CDR2: MNHNS, SASEGT. Trimming took off 2 bases at V and 4 bases at J, with 11 bases between the two ends. CDR3 nucleotide sequence: TGTGCCAGCAGTGAAAGGGGGGGCAGCTATGGCTACACCTTC. This codes for CASSERGGSYGYTF.

Points on this clone: The same CDR3 arises from other DNA sequences in this sample as well. The chain links TRBV7-2 to TRBJ2-7; D is unclear. This CDR3 spans 12 amino acids. The V end lost 5 bases, the J end lost 4 bases, and 9 bases lay between the germline ends. Germline V gene sequence: CDR1 SGHTA, CDR2 FQGNSA. Written as DNA, the CDR3 is TGTGCCAGCAGCCGTGACGGATACGAGCAGTACTTC. Protein product: CASSRDGYEQYF.

As regards this clone: Other DNA variants within this sample encode the same CDR3. The CDR3 DNA is TGTGCCAGCAGCCAAGATCGAAACACTGAAGCTTTCTTT. Its protein product is CASSQDRNTEAFF. The chain is built from TRBV14 and TRBJ1-1; D is ambiguous. Between the trimmed V and J ends, which lost 0 bases and 2 bases, there was a span of 4 bases. This CDR3 has 13 amino acids. CDR1 is SGHDN and CDR2 is FVKESK in the germline V gene.

Comment on this clone: Other nucleotide sequences from this sample produce the same CDR3. The chain employs TRBV5-1 and TRBJ2-7, with 10 bases aligning to TRBD1. The CDR3 consists of 14 residues. With 0 bases clipped from V and 6 bases from J, the junction kept 3 bases outside the gene matches. Germline assignment: CDR1 SGHRS and CDR2 YFSETQ. In DNA, the CDR3 is TGCGCCAGCAGCTTGGGACAGGGGGCGTTCGAGCAGTACTTC. This translates into CASSLGQGAFEQYF.

With regard to this clone: Other DNA sequences in this specimen translate into the identical CDR3. The rearrangement joins TRBV10-3 to TRBJ2-2; D could derive from TRBD1 or TRBD2 (5 bases each). V shed 2 bases and J shed 2 bases, with 6 bases lying between them. The CDR3 totals 14 residues. The germline V gene has CDR1 ENHRY and CDR2 SYGVKD. For the CDR3, the DNA is TGTGCCATCAGTGAGGGGGGAAACACCGGGGAGCTGTTTTTT. The encoded protein is CAISEGGNTGELFF.

The chain employs TRBV29-1 and TRBJ2-3; D is undetermined. Germline assignment: CDR1 SQVTM and CDR2 ANQGSEA. This CDR3 comprises 12 residues. V gave up 7 bases and J gave up 3 bases, with 11 bases separating them. The CDR3 DNA reads as TGCAGCGCTTGGAAGGGAACAGATACGCAGTATTTT. Translating it yields CSAWKGTDTQYF.

The V and J genes are TRBV28 and TRBJ2-6; D may match TRBD1 or TRBD2 (6 bases each). The CDR3 contains 18 residues. Germline assignment: CDR1 MDHEN and CDR2 SYDVKM. The V gene lost 5 bases and the J gene lost 1 base, with 18 bases spanning the gap. The CDR3 DNA reads TGTGCCAGCAGTCCCGGAGGGGGACCCCCTTCTGGGGCCAACGTCCTGACTTTC. Protein sequence: CASSPGGGPPSGANVLTF. Using reference TRBV28 and TRBJ2-6 for the parts outside the CDR3, the full variable domain is DVKVTQSSRYLVKRTGEKVFLECVQDMDHENMFWYRQDPGLGLRLIYFSYDVKMKEKGDIPEGYSVSREKKERFSLILESASTNQTSMYLCASSPGGGPPSGANVLTFGAGSRLTVL.

The chain links TRBV9 to TRBJ2-2, with 7 bases identical to TRBD1. The CDR3 is made up of 15 amino acids. The J segment lost 5 bases and the V segment lost 3 bases, leaving 7 bases of the junction unmatched. CDR1 is SGDLS and CDR2 is YYNGEE in the germline V gene. The CDR3 DNA reads as TGTGCCAGCAGCGCTGGGCACAGGGGTACCGGGGAGCTGTTTTTT. Encoded protein: CASSAGHRGTGELFF.

The CDR3: CASSSPGHKNTGELFF. CDR3 DNA sequence: TGTGCCAGCAGTTCCCCGGGACATAAGAACACCGGGGAGCTGTTTTTT. The chain combines TRBV28 with TRBJ2-2; possible D gene TRBD1, 6 bases. The CDR3 runs 16 residues. The germline V and J ends were trimmed by 4 bases and 1 base, with 13 bases remaining between them. Germline CDR1 and CDR2: MDHEN and SYDVKM.

Details on this clone: The same CDR3 is also encoded by other DNA sequences in this sample. V is TRBV28 and J is TRBJ1-2; maybe TRBD1 (6 bases). Germline V gene data show CDR1 as MDHEN and CDR2 as SYDVKM. The V and J ends lost 3 bases and 8 bases respectively, with 10 bases between them. The CDR3 is 12 residues long. The chain's CDR3 is CASSLAGDGYTF. The CDR3 DNA sequence: TGTGCCAGCAGTTTGGCAGGGGACGGCTACACCTTC.

The rearrangement joins TRBV20-1 to TRBJ2-3, with TRBD1 matching 8 bases. CDR3 size: 9 residues. Trimming removed 6 bases from V and 13 bases from J; junction bases left unmatched: 3. Germline lookup yields CDR1 DFQATT and CDR2 SNEGSKA (reference sequence). The CDR3 DNA follows: TGCAGTGCCGCACAGGGGGAGTATTTT. Translating it yields CSAAQGEYF.

J is TRBJ2-1 and V is TRBV30; TRBD2 might be the D (5 bases). V was trimmed by 2 bases and J by 2 bases, leaving 16 bases between them. The CDR3 runs to 16 residues. Germline loops: CDR1 GTSNPN, CDR2 SVGIG (reference sequence). CDR3 sequence: CAWSRLARLAYNEQFF. Written as DNA, the CDR3 is TGTGCCTGGAGTCGCTTAGCGCGCCTGGCCTACAATGAGCAGTTCTTC. Looking up the rest from reference TRBV30 and TRBJ2-1 gives the full variable domain: SQTIHQWPATLVQPVGSPLSLECTVEGTSNPNLYWYRQAAGRGLQLLFYSVGIGQISSEVPQNLSASRPQDRQFILSSKKLLLSDSGFYLCAWSRLARLAYNEQFFGPGTRLTVL.

The gene calls are TRBV11-2 and TRBJ2-7, with 7 nucleotides matching TRBD1. The trim removed 1 base at V and 4 bases at J, leaving 7 bases unmatched. This CDR3 has 15 residues. CDR1 and CDR2 from the germline V gene are SGHAT and FQNNGV. The CDR3 bases are TGTGCCAGCAGCTTAGTACAGGGGAGTGTATACGAGCAGTACTTC. This encodes CASSLVQGSVYEQYF. The full variable domain, rest sourced from reference TRBV11-2 and TRBJ2-7, is EAGVAQSPRYKIIEKRQSVAFWCNPISGHATLYWYQQILGQGPKLLIQFQNNGVVDDSQLPKDRFSAERLKGVDSTLKIQPAKLEDSAVYLCASSLVQGSVYEQYFGPGTRLTVT.

This clone was seen once. J is TRBJ1-1 and V is TRBV28; a possible D gene is TRBD1 (5 bases). The CDR3 totals 13 residues. Germline lookup yields CDR1 MDHEN and CDR2 SYDVKM. Trimming took 0 bases from V and 8 from J, leaving 10 bases between them. The CDR3 nucleotides are TGTGCCAGCAGTTTATGGCCAGGGCCAGAAGCTTTCTTT. Its translation is CASSLWPGPEAFF.

This clone was observed once. Here the CDR3 reads CASSVLAAAYNEQFF. For the CDR3, the DNA is TGTGCCAGTAGTGTTCTAGCGGCCGCCTACAATGAGCAGTTCTTC. The chain links TRBV19 to TRBJ2-1; 7 positions match TRBD2. After removal of 5 bases from V and 2 bases from J, the junction contained 6 bases not matched to a gene. The V gene's germline CDR1 is LNHDA and CDR2 SQIVND (reference sequence). The CDR3 is 15 residues long.

This chain connects TRBV5-1 to TRBJ1-2; D is undetermined. CDR3 length: 14 residues. Trimming removed 4 bases at V and 6 bases at J, with 16 bases between. CDR1 and CDR2 (germline): SGHRS, YFSETQ. CDR3 DNA: TGCGCCAGCAGCCTTAACCTACACGGGGATGGCTACACCTTC. Amino acids: CASSLNLHGDGYTF.

The chain has TRBV5-1 and TRBJ2-5, with D possibly TRBD2 on 6 matching bases. Germline CDR1 is SGHRS and CDR2 is YFSETQ. This CDR3 contains 15 residues. V was clipped by 0 bases and J by 3 bases, with 12 bases between them. The CDR3 coding sequence is TGCGCCAGCAGCTTGGCGGGAGTGGTGGAAGAGACCCAGTACTTC. Its translation: CASSLAGVVEETQYF.

V is TRBV5-4 and J is TRBJ2-5, with 11 bases aligning to TRBD2. With V trimmed by 7 bases and J by 5 bases, 16 bases remained unmatched. The CDR3 sequence is 17 residues long. The V gene's germline CDR1 is SGHNT and CDR2 YYREEE (reference sequence). For the CDR3, the DNA is TGTGCCAGCGGGGGCGGACTAGCGGGTAGGGCACGGGAGACCCAGTACTTC. Translation: CASGGGLAGRARETQYF.